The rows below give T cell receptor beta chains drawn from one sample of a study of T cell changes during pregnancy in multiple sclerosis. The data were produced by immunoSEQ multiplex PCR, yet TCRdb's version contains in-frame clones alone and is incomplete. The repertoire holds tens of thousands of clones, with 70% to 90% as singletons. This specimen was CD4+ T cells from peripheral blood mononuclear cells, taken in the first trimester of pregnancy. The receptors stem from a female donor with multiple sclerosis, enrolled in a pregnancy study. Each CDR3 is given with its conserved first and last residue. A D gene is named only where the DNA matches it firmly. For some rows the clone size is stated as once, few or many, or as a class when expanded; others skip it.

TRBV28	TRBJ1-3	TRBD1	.	TGTGCCAGCAGTTTGGGACAGGGGAGGCAAAACACCATATATTTT	CASSLGQGRQNTIYF
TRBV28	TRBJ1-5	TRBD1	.	TGTGCCAGCGGGGACAGGGGTGGCCAGCCCCAGCATTTT	CASGDRGGQPQHF
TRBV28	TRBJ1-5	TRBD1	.	TGTGCCAGCAGGGGGACAGGTCTTGGAGATGGCAATCAGCCCCAGCATTTT	CASRGTGLGDGNQPQHF
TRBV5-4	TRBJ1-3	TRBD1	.	TGTGCCAGCAGCTTCGAAGACAGGGCCTCCGGAAACACCATATATTTT	CASSFEDRASGNTIYF
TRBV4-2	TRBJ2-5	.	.	TGTGCCAGCAGCCAAGAAAGCCCAGGGGCAGAGACCCAGTACTTC	CASSQESPGAETQYF
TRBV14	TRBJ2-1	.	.	TGTGCCAGCAGCCAAGCCGGGGGAAGCTCCTACAATGAGCAGTTCTTC	CASSQAGGSSYNEQFF
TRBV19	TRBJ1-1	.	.	TGTGCCAGTAGTATAGGAGTAGGGGGGGGCACTGAAGCTTTCTTT	CASSIGVGGGTEAFF
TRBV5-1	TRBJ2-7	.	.	TGCGCCAGCAGTCTTCCTACTCCCTACGAGCAGTACTTC	CASSLPTPYEQYF
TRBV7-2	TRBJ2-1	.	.	TGTGCCAGCAGCTTAGGACCCCAGGGGACTGAGCAGTTCTTC	CASSLGPQGTEQFF
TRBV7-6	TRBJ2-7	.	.	TGTGCCAGCAGCTTAGGCCCTCGGGGAGGCCCCTACGAGCAGTACTTC	CASSLGPRGGPYEQYF
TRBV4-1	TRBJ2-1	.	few	TGCGCCAGCAGCCAAGATCGGGGGAGCTCCTACAATGAGCAGTTCTTC	CASSQDRGSSYNEQFF
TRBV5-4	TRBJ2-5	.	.	TGTGCCAGCAGCTTGTCCTCGCGGCAGGGGCAAGAGACCCAGTACTTC	CASSLSSRQGQETQYF
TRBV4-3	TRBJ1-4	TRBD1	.	TGCGCCAGCAGCCAGGAACAGACAGGGCAAAAACTGTTTTTT	CASSQEQTGQKLFF
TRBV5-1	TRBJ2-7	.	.	TGCGCCAGCAGCTTTAACAGGGAAGGATACGAGCAGTACTTC	CASSFNREGYEQYF
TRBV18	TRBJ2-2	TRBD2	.	TGTGCCAGCTCACCACCGGCACTAGCGGAGCGCACCGGGGAGCTGTTTTTT	CASSPPALAERTGELFF
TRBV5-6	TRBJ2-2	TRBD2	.	TGTGCCAGCAGGCCCCCTAGCGGGGGGCCCGGGGAGCTGTTTTTT	CASRPPSGGPGELFF
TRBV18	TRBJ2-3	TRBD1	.	TGTGCCAGCTCTCTAAGCGGACAGGCAGATACGCAGTATTTT	CASSLSGQADTQYF
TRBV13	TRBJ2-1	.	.	TGTGCCAGCAGCTTAACAGGCGCCTGGGATGAGCAGTTCTTC	CASSLTGAWDEQFF
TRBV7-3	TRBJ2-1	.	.	TGTGCCAGCAGCTTAAGGGGGCGGAGCAATGAGCAGTTCTTC	CASSLRGRSNEQFF
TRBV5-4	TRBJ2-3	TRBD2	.	TGTGCCAGCAGCTTGAGACTAGCGTACACAGATACGCAGTATTTT	CASSLRLAYTDTQYF
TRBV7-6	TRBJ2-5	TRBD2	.	TGTGCCAGCAGCTTAGCGGTCGGGGGGGCCGTGGAGACCCAGTACTTC	CASSLAVGGAVETQYF
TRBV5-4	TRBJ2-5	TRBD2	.	TGTGCCAGCAGCGGGCCGGGGACTAGCGGGAGTATCCGGGAGACCCAGTACTTC	CASSGPGTSGSIRETQYF